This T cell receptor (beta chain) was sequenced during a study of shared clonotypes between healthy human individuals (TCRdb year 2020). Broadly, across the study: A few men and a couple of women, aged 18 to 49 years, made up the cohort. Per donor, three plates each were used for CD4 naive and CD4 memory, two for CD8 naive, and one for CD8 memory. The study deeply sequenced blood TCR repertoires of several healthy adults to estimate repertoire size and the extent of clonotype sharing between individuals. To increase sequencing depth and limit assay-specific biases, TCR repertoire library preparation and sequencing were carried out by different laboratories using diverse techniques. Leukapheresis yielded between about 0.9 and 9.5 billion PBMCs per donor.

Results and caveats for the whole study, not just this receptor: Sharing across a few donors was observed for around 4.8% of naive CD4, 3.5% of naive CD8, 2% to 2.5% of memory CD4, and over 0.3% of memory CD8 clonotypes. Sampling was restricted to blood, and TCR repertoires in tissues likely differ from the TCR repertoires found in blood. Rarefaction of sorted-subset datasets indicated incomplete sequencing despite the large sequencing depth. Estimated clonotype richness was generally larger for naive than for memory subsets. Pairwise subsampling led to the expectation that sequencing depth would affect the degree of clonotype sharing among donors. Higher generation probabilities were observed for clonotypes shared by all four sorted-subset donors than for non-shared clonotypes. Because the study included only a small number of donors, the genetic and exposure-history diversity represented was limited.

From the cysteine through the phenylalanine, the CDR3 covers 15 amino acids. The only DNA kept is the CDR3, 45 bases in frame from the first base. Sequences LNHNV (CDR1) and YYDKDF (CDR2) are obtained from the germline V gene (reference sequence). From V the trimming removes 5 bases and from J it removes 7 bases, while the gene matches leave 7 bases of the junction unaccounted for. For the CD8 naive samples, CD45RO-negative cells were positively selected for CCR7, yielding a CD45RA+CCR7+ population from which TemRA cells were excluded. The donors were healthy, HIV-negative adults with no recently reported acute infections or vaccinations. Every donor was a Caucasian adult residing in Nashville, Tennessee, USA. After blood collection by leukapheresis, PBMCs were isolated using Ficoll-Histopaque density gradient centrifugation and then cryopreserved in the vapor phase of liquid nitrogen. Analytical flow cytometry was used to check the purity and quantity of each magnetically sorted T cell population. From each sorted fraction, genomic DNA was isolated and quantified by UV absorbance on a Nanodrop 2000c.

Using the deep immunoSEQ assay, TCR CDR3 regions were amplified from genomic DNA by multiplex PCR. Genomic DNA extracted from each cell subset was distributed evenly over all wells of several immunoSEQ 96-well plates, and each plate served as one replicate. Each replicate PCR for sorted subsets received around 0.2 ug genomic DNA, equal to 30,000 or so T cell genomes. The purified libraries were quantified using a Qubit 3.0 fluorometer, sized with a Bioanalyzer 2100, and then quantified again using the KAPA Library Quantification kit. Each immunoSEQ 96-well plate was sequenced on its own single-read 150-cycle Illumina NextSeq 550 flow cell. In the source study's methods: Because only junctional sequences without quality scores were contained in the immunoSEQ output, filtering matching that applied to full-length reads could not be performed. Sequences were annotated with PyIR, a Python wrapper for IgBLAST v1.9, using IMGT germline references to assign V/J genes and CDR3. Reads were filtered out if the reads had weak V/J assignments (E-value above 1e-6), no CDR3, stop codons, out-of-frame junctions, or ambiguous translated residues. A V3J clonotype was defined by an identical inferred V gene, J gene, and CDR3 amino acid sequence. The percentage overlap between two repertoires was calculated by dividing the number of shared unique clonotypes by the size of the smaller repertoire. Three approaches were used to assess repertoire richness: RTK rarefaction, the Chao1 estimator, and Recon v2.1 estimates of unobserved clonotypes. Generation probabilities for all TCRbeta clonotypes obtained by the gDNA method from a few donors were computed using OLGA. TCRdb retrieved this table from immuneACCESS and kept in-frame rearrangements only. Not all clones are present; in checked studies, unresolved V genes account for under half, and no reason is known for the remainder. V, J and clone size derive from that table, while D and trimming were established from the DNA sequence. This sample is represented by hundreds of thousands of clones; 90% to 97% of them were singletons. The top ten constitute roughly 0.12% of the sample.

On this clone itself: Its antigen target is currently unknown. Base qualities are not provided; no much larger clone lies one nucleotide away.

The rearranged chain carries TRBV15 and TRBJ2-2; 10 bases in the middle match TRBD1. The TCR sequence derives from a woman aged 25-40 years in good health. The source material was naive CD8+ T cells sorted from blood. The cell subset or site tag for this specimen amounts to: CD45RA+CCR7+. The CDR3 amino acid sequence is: CATSSDRGGGGELFF. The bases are TGTGCCACCAGCTCGGACAGGGGGGGTGGCGGGGAGCTGTTTTTT. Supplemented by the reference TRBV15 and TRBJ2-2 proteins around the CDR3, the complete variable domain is DAMVIQNPRYQVTQFGKPVTLSCSQTLNHNVMYWYQQKSSQAPKLLFHYYDKDFNNEADTPDNFQSRRPNTSFCFLDIRSPGLGDTAMYLCATSSDRGGGGELFFGEGSRLTVL.